This entry lists 27 T cell receptor beta chains sequenced from one sample in a study of T cells in tumors after PD-1 blockade. Clones were read by immunoSEQ multiplex PCR, and TCRdb kept only the in-frame ones, dropping some. The sample has roughly 15,000 clones; about four fifths are singletons. Sample: PBMCs, taken after anti-PD-1 treatment. The receptors were sampled from a human donor with basal cell carcinoma.

The chain has TRBV7-2 and TRBJ2-3; TRBD2 aligns across 14 bases. CDR3 length: 17 residues. Germline V gene sequence: CDR1 SGHTA, CDR2 FQGNSA. The V segment lost 2 bases and the J segment 6 bases; nucleotides outside the gene matches: 7. CDR3 sequence: CASSLSGRTSGGDTQYF. The CDR3 DNA reads as TGTGCCAGCAGCTTAAGCGGCCGGACTAGCGGGGGGGATACGCAGTATTTT.

Only a few counts were recorded for this clone. The chain uses TRBV19 and TRBJ2-7; a weak D match, TRBD2 (6 bases). The CDR3 covers 16 residues. The V end lost 0 bases, the J end lost 0 bases, and 12 bases lay between the germline ends. The germline gives CDR1 LNHDA, CDR2 SQIVND (reference sequence). Here the CDR3 reads CASSIDGASASYEQYF. CDR3 DNA: TGTGCCAGTAGTATAGATGGGGCTAGCGCCTCCTACGAGCAGTACTTC.

The chain has TRBV23-1 and TRBJ1-4, with D tentatively TRBD1 (6 bases). TRBV23-1 has ORF status, its function being uncertain. The CDR3 length is 16 residues. Trimming took 0 bases from V and 8 from J, leaving 16 bases between them. The CDR3 sequence is CASSQSTRGGWEKLFF. In nucleotides, the CDR3 is TGCGCCAGCAGTCAATCGACCAGGGGAGGATGGGAAAAACTGTTTTTT.

The chain recombines TRBV29-1 with TRBJ2-1; 11 nucleotides align to TRBD1. Trimming took 6 bases from V and 7 from J; bases not matched to a gene: 5. Germline V lookup: CDR1 SQVTM, CDR2 ANQGSEA. The CDR3 totals 13 residues. CDR3 in amino acids: CSVGTGGKNEQFF. The CDR3, as DNA: TGCAGCGTCGGGACAGGGGGAAAGAATGAGCAGTTCTTC.

The V and J genes are TRBV12-2 and TRBJ2-7; the listed D gene, TRBD1, was not tested against the DNA. TRBV12-2 is annotated as a pseudogene. This CDR3 is 20 amino acids long. CDR3 in amino acids: CASRSSRGGTGTGRTYEQYF. CDR3 coding DNA: TGTGCAAGTCGCTCGTCCCGGGGGGGAACCGGGACAGGGAGGACCTACGAGCAGTACTTC.

CDR3 loop: CASSPPENEQFF. The DNA of the CDR3 is TGTGCCAGCAGTCCCCCCGAGAATGAGCAGTTCTTC. The chain uses TRBV12-3 or TRBV12-4 and TRBJ2-1, with unresolved D. This CDR3 comprises 12 residues. Between the trimmed V and J ends, which lost 5 bases and 7 bases, there was a span of 9 bases.

This chain connects TRBV5-1 to TRBJ1-3, with D tentatively TRBD1 (6 bases). This CDR3 is 14 amino acids long. The germline V and J ends were trimmed by 5 bases and 0 bases, with 9 bases remaining between them. Germline values: CDR1 SGHRS, CDR2 YFSETQ. This CDR3 reads CASRAQGSGNTIYF. The CDR3, as DNA: TGCGCCAGCAGGGCACAGGGCTCTGGAAACACCATATATTTT.

The rearrangement uses TRBV19 and TRBJ1-1; TRBD1 matches 7 bases. Germline trimming cut 1 base from V and 2 bases from J; bases unmatched to any gene: 4. The CDR3 is 15 residues long. Germline-derived CDR1 and CDR2 are LNHDA and SQIVND (reference sequence). This chain's CDR3 is CASSIAGGGNTEAFF. The CDR3 bases are TGTGCCAGTAGTATAGCGGGAGGGGGCAACACTGAAGCTTTCTTT.

This rearrangement joins TRBV27 to TRBJ1-6, with a possible D match to TRBD1 (5 bases). Trimming pared 0 bases from V and 0 bases from J, leaving 15 bases between. Germline V gives CDR1 MNHEY, CDR2 SMNVEV (reference sequence). This CDR3 is 19 amino acids long. CDR3 coding DNA: TGTGCCAGCAGTTTATCGACCAGGGCTGGGAGCTCCTATAATTCACCCCTCCACTTT. It specifies CASSLSTRAGSSYNSPLHF.

This chain uses TRBV5-6 with TRBJ2-2, with TRBD1 identical over 8 bases. The CDR3 sequence is 13 residues long. V was clipped by 4 bases and J by 7 bases; unmatched bases: 3. The germline gives CDR1 SGHDT, CDR2 YYEEEE. For the CDR3, the DNA is TGTGCCAGCAGCGGACAGGGCTTCGGGGAGCTGTTTTTT. It encodes CASSGQGFGELFF.

Of note for this clone: In the same sample, other DNA sequences code for this CDR3. This rearrangement joins TRBV2 to TRBJ2-1; perhaps TRBD2 as D (7 bases). The CDR3 spans 19 residues. V was pared by 11 bases and J by 0 bases, with 29 bases between. In germline, CDR1 is SNHLY, CDR2 FYNNEI. CDR3 coding DNA: TGTGCCCCCTGTGATGGGGGGGCGGGGGCGGGGAGCTCCTACAATGAGCAGTTCTTC. Its protein is CAPCDGGAGAGSSYNEQFF.

V usage is TRBV29-1 and J usage is TRBJ2-3, with TRBD2 matching over 10 bases. Germline V gene lookup returns CDR1 SQVTM and CDR2 ANQGSEA. The CDR3 runs to 15 residues. The V segment lost 7 bases and the J segment 5 bases; nucleotides outside the gene matches: 12. Written as DNA, the CDR3 is TGCAGCGCCCAGAGGAGCGGGGGGGCGAAAGATACGCAGTATTTT. It is translated as CSAQRSGGAKDTQYF.

Only a few counts were recorded for this clone. The chain links TRBV5-1 to TRBJ2-5; 8 bases fit TRBD2. J gave up 3 bases and V 4 bases, and 11 bases lay outside the gene matches. The CDR3 covers 16 residues. From germline, CDR1 is SGHRS and CDR2 YFSETQ. CDR3 in amino acids: CASSDPSIGGEETQYF. CDR3 nucleotides: TGCGCCAGCAGCGACCCTTCAATCGGGGGGGAAGAGACCCAGTACTTC.

This chain links TRBV2 with TRBJ2-5, with 9 bases lining up with TRBD2. CDR3 length: 15 residues. Germline trimming cut 7 bases from V and 2 bases from J; bases unmatched to any gene: 8. Per germline, CDR1 SNHLY and CDR2 FYNNEI. The CDR3 coding sequence is TGTGCCAGCACCGGGGGTAGCGGGGGTCAAGAGACCCAGTACTTC. This codes for CASTGGSGGQETQYF.

This clone came up a few times. The chain recombines TRBV4-1 with TRBJ1-5, with D perhaps TRBD1 (5 bases). Germline CDR1 reads MGHRA; CDR2 reads YSYEKL. This CDR3 region has 17 residues. V was trimmed by 0 bases and J by 4 bases, leaving 16 bases between them. The CDR3 loop is CASSQDWGLRVNQPQHF. The CDR3, as DNA: TGCGCCAGCAGCCAAGATTGGGGGTTAAGAGTAAATCAGCCCCAGCATTTT.

The chain has TRBV2 and TRBJ1-5; D gene ambiguous. V was clipped by 4 bases and J by 2 bases, with 9 bases between them. The CDR3 runs 14 residues. Per germline, CDR1 SNHLY and CDR2 FYNNEI. CDR3 amino acids: CASSGLRRNQPQHF. For the CDR3, the DNA is TGTGCCAGCAGTGGCCTCAGGCGCAATCAGCCCCAGCATTTT.

The V and J genes are TRBV7-2 and TRBJ2-3, with D perhaps matching TRBD2 (7 bases). CDR1 and CDR2 from the germline V gene are SGHTA and FQGNSA. The CDR3 spans 14 residues. V dropped 1 base and J dropped 6 bases, with 11 bases sitting between them. CDR3 loop: CASSLGGGRDTQYF. The CDR3 bases are TGTGCCAGCAGCTTAGGGGGGGGCAGGGATACGCAGTATTTT.

This clone has only one observation. This chain connects TRBV10-3 to TRBJ2-2, with D perhaps matching TRBD2 (5 bases). The V and J ends lost 4 bases and 4 bases respectively, with 10 bases between them. The CDR3 length is 14 residues. Germline V lookup: CDR1 ENHRY, CDR2 SYGVKD. The CDR3 loop reads CAISATGITGELFF. CDR3 nucleotide sequence: TGTGCCATCAGTGCTACCGGGATCACCGGGGAGCTGTTTTTT.

The chain's CDR3 is CASSSDNAGELFF. For the CDR3, the DNA is TGTGCCAGCAGCTCCGACAATGCCGGGGAGCTGTTTTTT. The chain employs TRBV7-3 and TRBJ2-2, with D hard to call. V shed 4 bases and J shed 6 bases, with 9 bases lying between them. This CDR3 is 13 amino acids long. Germline V gene sequence: CDR1 SGHTA, CDR2 FQGTGA.

The V and J genes are TRBV28 and TRBJ2-1; weak D call: TRBD1 (7 bases). The CDR3 consists of 17 residues. Trimming pared 6 bases from V and 5 bases from J, leaving 23 bases between. Per germline, CDR1 MDHEN and CDR2 SYDVKM. The CDR3 region is CASSRLGGQPADNEQFF. The CDR3 DNA is TGTGCCAGCAGCCGACTGGGGGGACAGCCGGCGGACAATGAGCAGTTCTTC.

Points on this clone: Distinct nucleotide sequences in the sample also encode this CDR3. In DNA, the CDR3 is TGTGCCCCCTGTGACGGGGGGGCGGGGGCGGGGAGCTCCTACAATGAGCAGTTCTTC. It encodes CAPCDGGAGAGSSYNEQFF. The chain has TRBV2 and TRBJ2-1, with 8 bases fitting TRBD2. Germline V CDR1 and CDR2: SNHLY, FYNNEI. V dropped 11 bases and J dropped 0; count of bases not matched to a gene: 21. The CDR3 length is 19 residues.

The rearrangement uses TRBV5-4 and TRBJ1-2; the D is unclear. This CDR3 spans 15 amino acids. Germline CDR1 and CDR2: SGHNT and YYREEE (reference sequence). V was trimmed by 0 bases and J by 5 bases, leaving 14 bases between them. DNA for the CDR3: TGTGCCAGCAGCTTGGTATCGGGCCACCTTTATGGCTACACCTTC. Protein sequence: CASSLVSGHLYGYTF.

The chain combines TRBV28 with TRBJ2-7; D unresolved. V lost 2 bases and J 2 bases, leaving 13 bases between the germline ends. The CDR3 has 15 amino acids. Germline CDR1 is MDHEN and CDR2 is SYDVKM. CDR3 nucleotide sequence: TGTGCCAGCAGTTTAACGGTAGTCAGAGCCTACGAGCAGTACTTC. Protein: CASSLTVVRAYEQYF. Full variable domain (rest looked up from reference TRBV28 and TRBJ2-7): DVKVTQSSRYLVKRTGEKVFLECVQDMDHENMFWYRQDPGLGLRLIYFSYDVKMKEKGDIPEGYSVSREKKERFSLILESASTNQTSMYLCASSLTVVRAYEQYFGPGTRLTVT.

The CDR3 coding sequence is TGTGCCTCCAGGTCCAAAACTAATGAAAAACTGTTTTTT. It is translated as CASRSKTNEKLFF. The chain is built from TRBV10-3 and TRBJ1-4; D is uncertain. The length of the CDR3 is 13 residues. V lost 11 bases and J lost 1, with 11 bases in between. CDR1 and CDR2 from the germline V gene are ENHRY and SYGVKD.

This sequence joins TRBV6-5 and TRBJ2-7; the D gene could be TRBD1 or TRBD2 (6 bases each). Germline V gene lookup returns CDR1 MNHEY and CDR2 SVGAGI. This CDR3 contains 14 residues. The DNA for the CDR3 is TGTGCTTCGCAGCAGGGGCCGGGGGCCTACGAGCAGTACTTC. Protein product: CASQQGPGAYEQYF.

The rearrangement joins TRBV7-9 to TRBJ2-3; TRBD2 is a possible D gene (5 bases). The V and J ends lost 4 bases and 5 bases respectively, with 10 bases between them. The CDR3 spans 13 residues. Per germline, CDR1 SEHNR and CDR2 FQNEAQ (reference sequence). The CDR3 region is CASSSSGVDTQYF. CDR3 sequence (DNA): TGTGCCAGCAGCTCATCCGGGGTAGATACGCAGTATTTT.

The chain employs TRBV6-5 and TRBJ2-2, with D hard to call. The V gene's germline CDR1 is MNHEY and CDR2 SVGAGI. This CDR3 has 12 amino acids. V was clipped by 6 bases and J by 10 bases, with 12 bases between them. The CDR3 is CASSRSPMELFF. CDR3 in DNA: TGTGCCAGCAGCCGATCCCCCATGGAGCTGTTTTTT.